The following is a TCR beta chain sequence with its context. In germline, CDR1 is GTSNPN, CDR2 SVGIG (reference sequence). This CDR3 is built from 13 residues. Trimming shortened V by 0 bases and J by 3 bases, and 8 bases separated the two germline ends. Some clones are missing from TCRdb's copy, which holds only in-frame ones; the method was immunoSEQ multiplex PCR. This sample yields roughly 670,000 clones, of which approximately 90% are seen a single time; about 0.26% belongs to the top ten. This sample is part of a study of blood T cell repertoires in COVID-19. Looking at the study overall: Samples taken during acute and convalescent COVID-19 were collected in the United States, Italy and Spain.

The sequencing sample was made of peripheral blood. The sequence was collected from a woman under 30 with acute or convalescent COVID-19. The gene calls are TRBV30 and TRBJ1-2, with TRBD1 as a possible D gene (6 bases). The CDR3 is CAWSVGAYYGYTF. CDR3 in DNA: TGTGCCTGGAGTGTGGGGGCCTACTATGGCTACACCTTC.